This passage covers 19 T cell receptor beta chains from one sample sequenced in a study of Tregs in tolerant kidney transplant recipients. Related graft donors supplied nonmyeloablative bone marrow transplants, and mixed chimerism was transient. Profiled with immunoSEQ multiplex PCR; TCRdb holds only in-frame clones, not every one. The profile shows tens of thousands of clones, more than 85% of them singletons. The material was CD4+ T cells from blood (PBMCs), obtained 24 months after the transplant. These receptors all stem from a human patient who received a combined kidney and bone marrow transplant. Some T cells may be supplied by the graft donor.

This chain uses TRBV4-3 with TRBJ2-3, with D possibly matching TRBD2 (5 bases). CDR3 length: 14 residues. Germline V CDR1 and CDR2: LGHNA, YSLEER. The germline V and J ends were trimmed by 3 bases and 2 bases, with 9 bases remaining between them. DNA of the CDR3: TGCGCCAGCAGCCAGCTCGGGATCACAGATACGCAGTATTTT. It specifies CASSQLGITDTQYF.

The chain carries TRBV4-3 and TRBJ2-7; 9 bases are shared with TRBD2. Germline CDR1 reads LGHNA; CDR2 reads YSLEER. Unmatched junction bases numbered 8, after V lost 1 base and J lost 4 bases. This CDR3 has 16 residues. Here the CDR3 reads CASSQVSSGISYEQYF. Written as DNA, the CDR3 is TGCGCCAGCAGCCAAGTTTCTAGCGGGATTTCATACGAGCAGTACTTC.

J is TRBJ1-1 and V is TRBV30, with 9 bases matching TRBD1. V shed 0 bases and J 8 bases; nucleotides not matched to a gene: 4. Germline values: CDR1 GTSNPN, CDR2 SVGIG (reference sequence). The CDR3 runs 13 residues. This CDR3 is CAWSVVGTGEAFF. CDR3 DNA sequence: TGTGCCTGGAGTGTGGTAGGGACAGGGGAAGCTTTCTTT.

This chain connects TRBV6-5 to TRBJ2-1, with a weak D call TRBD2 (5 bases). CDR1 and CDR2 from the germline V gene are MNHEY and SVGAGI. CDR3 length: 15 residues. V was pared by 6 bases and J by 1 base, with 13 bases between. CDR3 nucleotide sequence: TGTGCCAGCAGGCATCTAGCTCGGTCCTACAATGAGCAGTTCTTC. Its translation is CASRHLARSYNEQFF.

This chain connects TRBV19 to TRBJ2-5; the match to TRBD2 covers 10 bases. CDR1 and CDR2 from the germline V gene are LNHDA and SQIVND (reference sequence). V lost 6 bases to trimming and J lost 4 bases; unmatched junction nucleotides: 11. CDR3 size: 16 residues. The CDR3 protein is CASRSGRVVRGETQYF. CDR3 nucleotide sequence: TGTGCCAGTAGAAGCGGGAGGGTCGTGAGGGGAGAGACCCAGTACTTC.

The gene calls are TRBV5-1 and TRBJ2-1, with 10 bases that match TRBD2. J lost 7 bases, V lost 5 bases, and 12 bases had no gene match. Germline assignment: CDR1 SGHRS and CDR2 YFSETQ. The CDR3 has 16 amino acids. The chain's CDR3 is CASSYTAGGASNEQFF. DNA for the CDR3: TGCGCCAGCAGTTATACAGCGGGGGGGGCCTCGAATGAGCAGTTCTTC.

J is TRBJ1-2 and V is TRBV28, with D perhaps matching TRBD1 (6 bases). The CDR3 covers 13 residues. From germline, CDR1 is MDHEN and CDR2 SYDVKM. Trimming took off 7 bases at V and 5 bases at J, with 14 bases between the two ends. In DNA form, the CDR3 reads TGTGCCAGCAACGGACAACAGGGTTATGGCTACACCTTC. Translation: CASNGQQGYGYTF.

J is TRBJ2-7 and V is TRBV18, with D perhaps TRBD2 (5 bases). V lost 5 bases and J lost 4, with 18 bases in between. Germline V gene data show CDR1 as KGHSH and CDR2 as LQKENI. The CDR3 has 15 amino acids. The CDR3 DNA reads TGTGCCAGCTCATCAAGGGAAAAGGGCGGGTACGAGCAGTACTTC. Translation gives CASSSREKGGYEQYF. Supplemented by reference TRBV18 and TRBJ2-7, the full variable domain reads NAGVMQNPRHLVRRRGQEARLRCSPMKGHSHVYWYRQLPEEGLKFMVYLQKENIIDESGMPKERFSAEFPKEGPSILRIQQVVRGDSAAYFCASSSREKGGYEQYFGPGTRLTVT.

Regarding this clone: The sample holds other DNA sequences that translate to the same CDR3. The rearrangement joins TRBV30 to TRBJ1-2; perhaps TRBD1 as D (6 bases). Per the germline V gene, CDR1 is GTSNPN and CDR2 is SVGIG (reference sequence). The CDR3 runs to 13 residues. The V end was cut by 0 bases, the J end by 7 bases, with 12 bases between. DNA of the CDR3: TGTGCCTGGAGTGTGGGACAAGGTGTTGGCTACACCTTC. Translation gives CAWSVGQGVGYTF.

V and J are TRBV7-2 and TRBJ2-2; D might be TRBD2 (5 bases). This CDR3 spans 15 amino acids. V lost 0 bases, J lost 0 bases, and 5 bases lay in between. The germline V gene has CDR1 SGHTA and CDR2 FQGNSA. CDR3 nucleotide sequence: TGTGCCAGCAGCTTAGCTAGCGCGAACACCGGGGAGCTGTTTTTT. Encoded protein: CASSLASANTGELFF. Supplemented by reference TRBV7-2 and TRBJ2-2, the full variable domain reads GAGVSQSPSNKVTEKGKDVELRCDPISGHTALYWYRQSLGQGLEFLIYFQGNSAPDKSGLPSDRFSAERTGGSVSTLTIQRTQQEDSAVYLCASSLASANTGELFFGEGSRLTVL.

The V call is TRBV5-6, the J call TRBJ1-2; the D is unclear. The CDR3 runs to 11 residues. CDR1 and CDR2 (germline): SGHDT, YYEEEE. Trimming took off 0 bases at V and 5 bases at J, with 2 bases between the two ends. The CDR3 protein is CASSLAYGYTF. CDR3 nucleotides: TGTGCCAGCAGCTTGGCATATGGCTACACCTTC.

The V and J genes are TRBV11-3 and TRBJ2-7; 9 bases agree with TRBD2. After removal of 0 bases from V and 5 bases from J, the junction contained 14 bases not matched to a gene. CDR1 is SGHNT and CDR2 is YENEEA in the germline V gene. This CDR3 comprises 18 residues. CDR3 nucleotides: TGTGCCAGCAGCTTAGATGGTAGCGGGAGATCACTCCTCCACGAGCAGTACTTC. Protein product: CASSLDGSGRSLLHEQYF.

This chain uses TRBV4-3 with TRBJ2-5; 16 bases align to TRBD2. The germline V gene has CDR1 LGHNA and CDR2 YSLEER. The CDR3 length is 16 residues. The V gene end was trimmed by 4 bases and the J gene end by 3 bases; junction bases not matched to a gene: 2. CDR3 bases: TGCGCCAGCAGCCCGGGACTAGCGGGAGGGAAAGAGACCCAGTACTTC. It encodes CASSPGLAGGKETQYF.

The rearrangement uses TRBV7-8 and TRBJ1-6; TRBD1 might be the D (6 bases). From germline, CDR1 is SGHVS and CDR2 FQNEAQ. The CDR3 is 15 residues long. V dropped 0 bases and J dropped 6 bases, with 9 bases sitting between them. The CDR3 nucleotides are TGTGCCAGCAGCTTAGCCGGACAGAGTAATTCACCCCTCCACTTT. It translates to CASSLAGQSNSPLHF. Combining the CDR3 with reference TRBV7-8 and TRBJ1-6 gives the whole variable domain GAGVSQSPRYKVAKRGQDVALRCDPISGHVSLFWYQQALGQGPEFLTYFQNEAQLDKSGLPSDRFFAERPEGSVSTLKIQRTQQEDSAVYLCASSLAGQSNSPLHFGNGTRLTVT.

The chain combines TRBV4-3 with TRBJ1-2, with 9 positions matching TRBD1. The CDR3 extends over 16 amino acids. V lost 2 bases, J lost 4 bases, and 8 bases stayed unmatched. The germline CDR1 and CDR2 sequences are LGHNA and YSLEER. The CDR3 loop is CASSQFGQGLGYGYTF. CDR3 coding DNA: TGCGCCAGCAGCCAATTCGGACAGGGGCTCGGCTATGGCTACACCTTC.

The CDR3 is CASSQVFREGQPQHF. As DNA, the CDR3 is TGCGCCAGCAGCCAAGTATTCAGGGAGGGTCAGCCCCAGCATTTT. The chain couples TRBV4-1 to TRBJ1-5; TRBD1 might be the D (5 bases). The CDR3 extends over 15 amino acids. CDR1 and CDR2 from the germline V gene are MGHRA and YSYEKL. The V and J ends lost 1 base and 6 bases respectively, with 13 bases between them.

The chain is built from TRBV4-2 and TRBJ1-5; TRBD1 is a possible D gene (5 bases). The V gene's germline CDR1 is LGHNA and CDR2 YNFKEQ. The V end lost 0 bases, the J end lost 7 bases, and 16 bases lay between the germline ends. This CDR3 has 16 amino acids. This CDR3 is CASSQESRAEGQPQHF. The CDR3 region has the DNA TGTGCCAGCAGCCAAGAATCCAGGGCAGAAGGACAGCCCCAGCATTTT.

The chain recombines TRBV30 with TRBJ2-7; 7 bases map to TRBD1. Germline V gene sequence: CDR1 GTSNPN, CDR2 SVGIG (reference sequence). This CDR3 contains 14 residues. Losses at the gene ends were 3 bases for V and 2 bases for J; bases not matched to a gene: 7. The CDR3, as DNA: TGTGCCTGGAGCCGAACAGGGGATACCTACGAGCAGTACTTC. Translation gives CAWSRTGDTYEQYF.

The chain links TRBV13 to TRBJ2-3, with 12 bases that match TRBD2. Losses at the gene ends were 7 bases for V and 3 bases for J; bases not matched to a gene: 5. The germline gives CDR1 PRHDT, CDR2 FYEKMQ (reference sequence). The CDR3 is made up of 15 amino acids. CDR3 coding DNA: TGTGCCAGCACCTGGGGGACTAGCGGGACAGATACGCAGTATTTT. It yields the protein CASTWGTSGTDTQYF.